This T cell receptor (beta chain) was recorded in a study of shared clonotypes between healthy human individuals. The CDR3 has 14 amino acids. The ends were cut back, 8 bases at V and 6 bases at J, with 21 bases in the middle. CDR1 is SGHDT, CDR2 YYEEEE, per germline. Sequencing was at deep level. Profiling relied on immunoSEQ multiplex PCR, and the TCRdb table lists in-frame clones only, not all of them. The sample lists about 2.4 million clones, approximately 94% occurring once. As concerns this clone: Its antigen remains unknown.

The study, taken as a whole, reports: Clonotypes which were not shared had lower generation probabilities than clonotypes that all four donors shared.

V gene TRBV5-6 combines with J gene TRBJ2-7; D might be TRBD1 or TRBD2, each matching 5 bases. The TCR originated in a man younger than 30 in good health. Some clones in this sample may be carry-over from other donors' samples. The source material was naive CD4+ T cells from PBMCs. The sample's subset: CD45RA+ positively selected. The CDR3 bases are TGTGCCAGTCAGCAGGGAAGAGGGTTGGGCGAGCAGTACTTC. This translates into CASQQGRGLGEQYF.